A few counts support the clone carrying this TCR beta chain. Its antigen is not identified. Primers used in a second PCR of about 7 to 12 cycles were a sample-barcoded 5' primer and a J-beta primer mix. All cDNA molecules were each tagged by a template-switch adaptor with 12 random nucleotides. TCRdb processed the 5' RACE reads anew with MiXCR; each CDR3 protein has one entry. This repertoire shows 1.5 million to 1.8 million distinct CDR3 sequences, 35% to 45% found once; its top ten account for around 4%. The data derive from a study of blood T cells in healthy people across ages. CDR1 and CDR2 (germline): MGHRA, YSYEKL. The CDR3 is 17 amino acids. Trimming took off 0 bases at V and 0 bases at J, with 12 bases between the two ends. General observations from the study: Estimates of total diversity, which came from one million sequenced T cells, were considered to be underestimates.

Sequenced: blood. The chain uses TRBV4-1 and TRBJ1-3, with D perhaps TRBD1 (5 bases). This sequence originates from a woman aged 18-29 years in good health. The CDR3 is CASSQDGAAGSGNTIYF. In nucleotides, the CDR3 is TGCGCCAGCAGCCAAGATGGGGCCGCGGGCTCTGGAAACACCATATATTTT.